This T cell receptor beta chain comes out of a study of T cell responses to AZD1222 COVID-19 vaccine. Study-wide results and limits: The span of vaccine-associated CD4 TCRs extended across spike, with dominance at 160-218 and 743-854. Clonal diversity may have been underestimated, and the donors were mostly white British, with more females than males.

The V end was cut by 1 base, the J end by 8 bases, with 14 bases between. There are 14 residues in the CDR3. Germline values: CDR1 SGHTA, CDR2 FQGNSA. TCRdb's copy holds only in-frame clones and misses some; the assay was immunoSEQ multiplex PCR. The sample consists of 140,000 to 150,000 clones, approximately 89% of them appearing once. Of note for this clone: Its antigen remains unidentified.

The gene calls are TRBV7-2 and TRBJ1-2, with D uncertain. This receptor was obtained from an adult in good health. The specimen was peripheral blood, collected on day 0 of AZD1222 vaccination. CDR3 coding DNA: TGTGCCAGCAGCTTAGGCGGCCCTTTGGGAGGCTACACCTTC. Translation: CASSLGGPLGGYTF.